The T cell receptor (beta chain) under discussion was sequenced for a study of vaccination effects on CD4 cells after COVID-19. Overall study: Following the second dose by a median of 72 days, the post-vaccine samples were obtained. It was with approximately 10 IU/ml IL-2 and 9.5 to 10 ug/ml peptides that 2 million to 2.5 million PBMC per well were cultured.

CDR3 size: 13 residues. The ends lost 4 bases at V and 4 bases at J; junction bases unmatched: 1. Germline V lookup: CDR1 LGHNA, CDR2 YSLEER. In the case of this clone: No antigen is known for it.

Profiling relied on immunoSEQ multiplex PCR, and the TCRdb table lists in-frame clones only, not all of them. The profile covers tens of thousands of clones, with around 70% appearing a single time and more than 13% taken by the ten largest. Subsequent to a culture period of nine to ten days, CD4+ T cells were isolated. Participants were given two doses of BNT162b2 or mRNA-1273 vaccine. Prior SARS-CoV-2 infection was absent in the vaccine recipients, as shown by negative nucleocapsid antibodies. A half-medium replacement with IL-2 medium was carried out on days 3 and 7. The J gene is TRBJ2-1, the V gene TRBV4-3; 7 bases agree with TRBD2. The sequencing used CD4+ T cells from PBMCs cultured without peptide, collected after COVID-19 vaccination. The sequence derives from a human donor who received a COVID-19 vaccine. This CDR3 reads CASSRTRYNEQFF. The CDR3 DNA follows: TGCGCCAGCAGCCGGACTAGATACAATGAGCAGTTCTTC.